The 8 T cell receptor beta chains below come from one sample, sequenced in a study of B cell selection in AIRE deficiency. Sorted regulatory T cells were CD4-positive, CD25-high and CD127-low or negative. Profiled with immunoSEQ multiplex PCR; TCRdb holds only in-frame clones, not every one. The sample carries roughly 26,000 clones, around 92% recorded once. The specimen sequenced was CD4+CD25+ Tregs sorted from PBMCs. These receptors were taken from a human donor in good health.

V usage is TRBV4-3 and J usage is TRBJ1-1; possible D gene TRBD1, 5 bases. This CDR3 is 13 amino acids long. Trimming removed 0 bases from V and 11 bases from J, with 13 bases in between. Germline V gene data show CDR1 as LGHNA and CDR2 as YSLEER. In DNA form, the CDR3 reads TGCGCCAGCAGCCAAGATGGGGGGGTCACGGCTTTCTTT. Translating gives CASSQDGGVTAFF.

This chain joins TRBV5-1 and TRBJ1-1; no definite D call. This CDR3 region has 13 residues. V was pared by 1 base and J by 1 base, with 5 bases between. Germline CDR1 reads SGHRS; CDR2 reads YFSETQ. CDR3 amino acids: CASSLLGNTEAFF. The CDR3 DNA follows: TGCGCCAGCAGCTTGCTAGGGAACACTGAAGCTTTCTTT. Variable domain in full (rest from reference TRBV5-1 and TRBJ1-1): KAGVTQTPRYLIKTRGQQVTLSCSPISGHRSVSWYQQTPGQGLQFLFEYFSETQRNKGNFPGRFSGRQFSNSRSEMNVSTLELGDSALYLCASSLLGNTEAFFGQGTRLTVV.

This chain joins TRBV6-5 and TRBJ1-2, with 8 bases aligning to TRBD1. The length of the CDR3 is 15 residues. With 6 bases clipped from V and 6 bases from J, the junction kept 12 bases outside the gene matches. Germline V gene lookup returns CDR1 MNHEY and CDR2 SVGAGI. The CDR3 DNA follows: TGTGCCAGCAGCCTGGGACAGGAGGCGAGGCATGGCTACACCTTC. Encoded protein: CASSLGQEARHGYTF.

This sequence joins TRBV28 and TRBJ1-1; D gene uncertain. CDR1 is MDHEN and CDR2 is SYDVKM in the germline V gene. The V end lost 3 bases, the J end lost 8 bases, and 4 bases lay between the germline ends. The CDR3 has 10 residues. CDR3 DNA: TGTGCCAGCAGTTTCCGGGAAGCTTTCTTT. Amino acids: CASSFREAFF.

The chain couples TRBV29-1 to TRBJ2-3; D may correspond to TRBD1 or TRBD2 (5 bases each). The V gene lost 4 bases and the J gene lost 1 base, with 12 bases spanning the gap. There are 14 residues in the CDR3. CDR1 and CDR2 from the germline V gene are SQVTM and ANQGSEA. DNA of the CDR3: TGCAGCGTTGTTTCCGGGGACGGCACAGATACGCAGTATTTT. Amino acids: CSVVSGDGTDTQYF.

This chain connects TRBV7-2 to TRBJ1-1; D is ambiguous. Between the trimmed V and J ends, which lost 2 bases and 1 base, there was a span of 5 bases. Looked up from germline, CDR1 is SGHTA and CDR2 is FQGNSA. The CDR3 extends over 13 amino acids. The CDR3 reads CASSLTWNTEAFF. CDR3 in DNA: TGTGCCAGCAGCTTAACGTGGAACACTGAAGCTTTCTTT.

J is TRBJ1-5 and V is TRBV4-3; D is unresolved. Germline V gene data show CDR1 as LGHNA and CDR2 as YSLEER. The CDR3 sequence is 13 residues long. V lost 0 bases and J lost 6, with 6 bases in between. CDR3 sequence reads: CASSQDTAQPQHF. Written as DNA, the CDR3 is TGCGCCAGCAGCCAAGATACGGCTCAGCCCCAGCATTTT.

This chain joins TRBV12-5 and TRBJ2-2; D is perhaps TRBD1 (7 bases). CDR1 and CDR2 from the germline V gene are LGHNT and FRNRAP. The V gene lost 6 bases and the J gene lost 6 bases, with 11 bases spanning the gap. This CDR3 contains 13 residues. The CDR3 sequence is CASGLRGAGELFF. The CDR3, as DNA: TGTGCTAGTGGCCTCAGGGGGGCCGGGGAGCTGTTTTTT.